Following are 27 T cell receptor beta chains from one sample sequenced in a study of T cell repertoires in cytomegalovirus infection (dated by TCRdb to the late 2010s). The sequencer listed for this sample is Illumina HiSeq 1500. TCRdb passed the public sequencing reads through fastp at Q25 and MiXCR, retaining productive beta sequences. Every entry covers one CDR3 protein and lists the most common genes and DNA from its rows. Within this sample are around 630,000 distinct CDR3 sequences, with approximately 24% of them counted one time only. 8% of the sample rests with the top ten. Source material: CD8+ T cells from PBMCs. These receptors were collected from a human donor in good health (CMV status not recorded). Some clones in this sample may be carry-over from other donors' samples.

This clonotype was seen more than once but under ten times. V and J are TRBV4-2 and TRBJ2-5, with 8 bases lining up with TRBD2. J was trimmed by 4 bases and V by 0 bases; bases with no gene match: 7. The CDR3 contains 16 residues. CDR1 and CDR2 from the germline V gene are LGHNA and YNFKEQ. The CDR3 is CASSQERGLGRETQYF. In DNA, the CDR3 is TGTGCCAGCAGCCAAGAGCGGGGACTAGGGCGAGAGACCCAGTACTTC.

This clonotype was counted a few times. V is TRBV14 and J is TRBJ1-4; the match to TRBD1 covers 8 bases. The germline gives CDR1 SGHDN, CDR2 FVKESK. The ends lost 0 bases at V and 7 bases at J; junction bases unmatched: 22. The CDR3 runs to 21 residues. In DNA, the CDR3 is TGTGCCAGCAGCCAAGATCTGGGTCGGCGGCTCCAGGACAGGGTGGCTGAAAAACTGTTTTTT. Translation gives CASSQDLGRRLQDRVAEKLFF. Complete variable domain (other parts from reference TRBV14 and TRBJ1-4): EAGVTQFPSHSVIEKGQTVTLRCDPISGHDNLYWYRRVMGKEIKFLLHFVKESKQDESGMPNNRFLAERTGGTYSTLKVQPAELEDSGVYFCASSQDLGRRLQDRVAEKLFFGSGTQLSVL.

The count of this clonotype is one. A read error may be the cause here, since a much bigger clone is one base away. CDR3 nucleotide sequence: TGTGCCAGCAGCCGGACAGGGGTGGGGGGTGAAAAACTGTTTTTT. This codes for CASSRTGVGGEKLFF. The V gene is TRBV7-2, the J gene TRBJ1-4; 9 nucleotides agree with TRBD1. Germline CDR1 and CDR2: SGHTA and FQGNSA. J lost 7 bases, V lost 5 bases, and 8 bases had no gene match. The length of the CDR3 is 15 residues.

This clonotype occurred once. This rearrangement joins TRBV7-9 to TRBJ2-5, with D unresolved. Germline loops: CDR1 SEHNR, CDR2 FQNEAQ (reference sequence). The CDR3 is 13 amino acids. The V and J ends lost 7 bases and 3 bases respectively, with 12 bases between them. The DNA of the CDR3 is TGTGCCAGCACCCCCCCCGAGGAAGAGACCCAGTACTTC. This encodes CASTPPEEETQYF.

The table lists this clonotype with a count of one. The V and J genes are TRBV14 and TRBJ1-2; tentative D call: TRBD1 (5 bases). The ends were cut back, 4 bases at V and 4 bases at J, with 22 bases in the middle. Germline values: CDR1 SGHDN, CDR2 FVKESK. This CDR3 region has 17 residues. The CDR3 DNA reads TGTGCCAGCAGCCCCATGGGGACCTTACAGGCCGTCTATGGCTACACCTTC. This sequence encodes CASSPMGTLQAVYGYTF.

For the CDR3, the DNA is TGCAGCGTTCCCCGGGGCAGAGCTAACTATGGCTACACCTTC. Translation gives CSVPRGRANYGYTF. The chain is built from TRBV29-1 and TRBJ1-2, with a possible D match to TRBD1 (5 bases). Trimming removed 5 bases at V and 0 bases at J, with 13 bases between. This CDR3 region has 14 residues. Germline CDR1 is SQVTM and CDR2 is ANQGSEA.

The chain carries TRBV19 and TRBJ2-7; the D gene could be TRBD1 or TRBD2 (5 bases each). This CDR3 spans 14 amino acids. V was shortened by 5 bases and J by 2 bases, with 13 bases between the two germline ends. Germline CDR1 and CDR2: LNHDA and SQIVND (reference sequence). The CDR3 is CASSETIQAYEQYV. The CDR3 bases are TGTGCCAGTAGTGAGACTATACAGGCCTACGAGCAGTACGTC.

This clonotype was counted a few times. The V gene is TRBV2, the J gene TRBJ2-7; 8 bases are a match to TRBD1. Germline trimming cut 4 bases from V and 6 bases from J; bases unmatched to any gene: 5. Germline CDR1 SNHLY, CDR2 FYNNEI. CDR3 length: 13 amino acids. DNA of the CDR3: TGTGCCAGCAGTGTTTTCGACAGGGGCGAGCAGTACGTC. It translates to CASSVFDRGEQYV.

At least ten counts were recorded for this clonotype. J is TRBJ2-1 and V is TRBV6-5; D gene uncertain. The CDR3 is 16 residues long. Deletions cut 2 bases from V and 6 bases from J, with 17 bases between. Per germline, CDR1 MNHEY and CDR2 SVGAGI. The CDR3 DNA is TGTGCCAGCAGTTACACCCCTTCGTCCAGCGCCAATGAGCAGTTCTTC. Amino acid sequence: CASSYTPSSSANEQFF.

Only a few counts were recorded for this clonotype. This chain links TRBV7-9 with TRBJ2-7; D remains unclear. The CDR3 covers 15 residues. Trimming took 4 bases from V and 3 from J, leaving 16 bases between them. The germline V gene encodes CDR1 SEHNR and CDR2 FQNEAQ (reference sequence). In DNA form, the CDR3 reads TGTGCCAGCAGCTCAACCGGGTCAGACTTCTACGAGCAGTACGTC. It yields the protein CASSSTGSDFYEQYV.

This clonotype has a handful of counts. The rearrangement joins TRBV12-3 or TRBV12-4 to TRBJ2-7; D is possibly TRBD1 or TRBD2 (5 bases each). The CDR3 length is 14 residues. Deletions cut 7 bases from V and 4 bases from J, with 17 bases between. DNA of the CDR3: TGTGCCAGCACGGGACGGAGAGGGTGGTACGAGCAGTACGTC. Protein: CASTGRRGWYEQYV.

The chain couples TRBV12-3 or TRBV12-4 to TRBJ2-5; TRBD1 matches 8 bases. V was clipped by 3 bases and J by 4 bases; unmatched bases: 4. CDR3 length equals 14 residues. CDR3 amino acids: CASSFATGVETQYF. The CDR3 DNA sequence: TGTGCCAGCAGTTTCGCGACAGGGGTAGAGACCCAGTACTTC.

This clonotype was detected a few times. This chain uses TRBV29-1 with TRBJ2-2; D is possibly TRBD1 (5 bases). Germline CDR1 is SQVTM and CDR2 is ANQGSEA. V was trimmed by 3 bases and J by 8 bases, leaving 19 bases between them. The CDR3 contains 15 residues. The CDR3 coding sequence is TGCAGCGTTGAGGCCCCGGCACAGGCTCCTGGGGAGCTGTTTTTT. It is translated as CSVEAPAQAPGELFF.

This clonotype was detected ten times or more. This chain links TRBV28 with TRBJ2-7; D might be TRBD2 (5 bases). The CDR3 is 13 amino acids. The germline V gene has CDR1 MDHEN and CDR2 SYDVKM. The V end was cut by 1 base, the J end by 9 bases, with 13 bases between. CDR3 in amino acids: CASSLSGSEGQYV. CDR3 DNA sequence: TGTGCCAGCAGTTTATCGGGATCAGAAGGGCAGTACGTC.

On this clonotype itself: A far larger clone is only one base removed, so a read error is likely. The V and J genes are TRBV7-2 and TRBJ1-2; D is perhaps TRBD1 (6 bases). From germline, CDR1 is SGHTA and CDR2 FQGNSA. CDR3 length: 14 residues. V was shortened by 1 base and J by 2 bases, with 8 bases between the two germline ends. CDR3 coding DNA: TGTACCAGCAGCTTAGGTACAGGGAACTATGGCTACACCTTC. Its protein is CTSSLGTGNYGYTF.

This clonotype was found a few times. This rearrangement joins TRBV5-6 to TRBJ2-2; 9 bases agree with TRBD1. The CDR3 length is 17 residues. J was trimmed by 5 bases and V by 3 bases; bases with no gene match: 11. Germline values: CDR1 SGHDT, CDR2 YYEEEE. The CDR3 DNA follows: TGTGCCAGCAGCTCCGCGGGACAGGGTTATTTTACCGGGGAGCTGTTTTTT. Protein product: CASSSAGQGYFTGELFF.

As for this clonotype: This may come from a read error, since a much larger clone is one base off. This chain joins TRBV25-1 and TRBJ2-3; the D is unclear. The CDR3 runs to 13 residues. Looked up from germline, CDR1 is MGHDK and CDR2 is SYGVNS. The CDR3 bases are TGTGCCAACAGTGACCAGGACGGAGATACGCAGTATTTT. Its translation: CANSDQDGDTQYF.

This rearrangement joins TRBV19 to TRBJ2-1; TRBD1 is a possible D gene (5 bases). V lost 6 bases to trimming and J lost 7 bases, with 13 bases between them. Germline CDR1 LNHDA, CDR2 SQIVND (reference sequence). The CDR3 has 13 residues. CDR3 in amino acids: CASSWQGGNEQFF. The CDR3 DNA reads as TGTGCCAGTAGCTGGCAGGGTGGGAATGAGCAGTTCTTC.

This clonotype showed up many times. The V and J genes are TRBV7-2 and TRBJ1-2, with TRBD1 matching 8 bases. CDR3 length: 16 residues. CDR1 SGHTA and CDR2 FQGNSA come from the germline V gene. This chain's CDR3 is CVLYGQGSVTNYGYTF. As DNA, the CDR3 is TGTGTCCTGTACGGACAGGGAAGCGTGACTAACTATGGCTACACCTTC.

J is TRBJ2-7 and V is TRBV28; D tentatively fits TRBD1 or TRBD2 (5 bases each). Between the trimmed V and J ends, which lost 6 bases and 4 bases, there was a span of 19 bases. Germline V gene lookup returns CDR1 MDHEN and CDR2 SYDVKM. The CDR3 spans 15 residues. As DNA, the CDR3 is TGTGCCAGCAGCCTCCGGGACGGACTGGGGTACGAGCAGTACGTC. Translated, it gives CASSLRDGLGYEQYV.

As to this clonotype: A clone one base away is much larger, so this may be a read error. The V call is TRBV6-1, the J call TRBJ1-1; the D is unclear. The CDR3 spans 15 residues. Germline CDR1 is MNHNS and CDR2 is SASEGT. CDR3 bases: TGTGTCAGCAGTGAAGTTGGGGTAAGGAACACTGAAGCTTTCTTT. Translated, it gives CVSSEVGVRNTEAFF.

In its sample, this clonotype was seen many times. The chain recombines TRBV28 with TRBJ2-2; possible D gene TRBD2, 5 bases. V gave up 5 bases and J gave up 14 bases, with 24 bases separating them. Germline V gives CDR1 MDHEN, CDR2 SYDVKM. The CDR3 contains 15 residues. The DNA of the CDR3 is TGTGCCAGCAGTCACGAACACCGGGGAGCTGTGGCCCTGTTTTTT. Translation gives CASSHEHRGAVALFF.

Comment on this clonotype: This CDR3 is missing its conserved last phenylalanine or tryptophan, likely due to a read error. The CDR3 reads CASSLTVANTEAFS. DNA for the CDR3: TGTGCCAGCAGCTTGACAGTTGCGAACACTGAAGCTTTCTCT. This chain uses TRBV5-3 with TRBJ1-1, with a weak D call TRBD1 (5 bases). TRBV5-3 is designated an ORF whose function remains uncertain. There are 14 residues in the CDR3.

This clonotype was recorded a few times. This rearrangement joins TRBV20-1 to TRBJ1-1, with no clear D. The CDR3 length is 14 residues. CDR1 and CDR2 from the germline V gene are DFQATT and SNEGSKA (reference sequence). V was shortened by 4 bases and J by 4 bases, with 16 bases between the two germline ends. CDR3 DNA: TGCAGTGCTATTACACCAGCCCCGGGCACTGAAGCTTTCTTT. Amino acid sequence: CSAITPAPGTEAFF.

In regard to this clonotype: A much bigger clone sits one base away, suggesting this may be a read error. The rearrangement joins TRBV20-1 to TRBJ1-1, with a tentative D call TRBD1 (6 bases). The germline V and J ends were trimmed by 5 bases and 0 bases, with 16 bases remaining between them. Looked up from germline, CDR1 is DFQATT and CDR2 is SNEGSKA (reference sequence). CDR3 length: 15 amino acids. This CDR3 reads CSAPGVAEMNTEAFF. As DNA, the CDR3 is TGCAGTGCTCCAGGGGTGGCAGAGATGAACACTGAAGCTTTCTTT.

Regarding this clonotype: A read error is possible here, since a much larger clone lies one base away. The rearrangement links TRBV4-3 to TRBJ2-5; the match to TRBD2 covers 7 bases. Germline loops: CDR1 LGHNA, CDR2 YSLEER. The CDR3 is 17 residues long. The DNA for the CDR3 is TGCGCCAGAAGCCAAGAGACCCCGGGGGGATTCCAAGAGACCCAGTACTTC. The encoded protein is CARSQETPGGFQETQYF.

This clonotype was detected once. V is TRBV4-1 and J is TRBJ2-3; tentative D call: TRBD1 (5 bases). This CDR3 is built from 14 residues. V gave up 3 bases and J gave up 2 bases, with 9 bases separating them. Germline V gives CDR1 MGHRA, CDR2 YSYEKL. CDR3 loop: CASSQWGATDTQYF. The CDR3 DNA reads as TGCGCCAGCAGCCAGTGGGGCGCCACAGATACGCAGTATTTT.